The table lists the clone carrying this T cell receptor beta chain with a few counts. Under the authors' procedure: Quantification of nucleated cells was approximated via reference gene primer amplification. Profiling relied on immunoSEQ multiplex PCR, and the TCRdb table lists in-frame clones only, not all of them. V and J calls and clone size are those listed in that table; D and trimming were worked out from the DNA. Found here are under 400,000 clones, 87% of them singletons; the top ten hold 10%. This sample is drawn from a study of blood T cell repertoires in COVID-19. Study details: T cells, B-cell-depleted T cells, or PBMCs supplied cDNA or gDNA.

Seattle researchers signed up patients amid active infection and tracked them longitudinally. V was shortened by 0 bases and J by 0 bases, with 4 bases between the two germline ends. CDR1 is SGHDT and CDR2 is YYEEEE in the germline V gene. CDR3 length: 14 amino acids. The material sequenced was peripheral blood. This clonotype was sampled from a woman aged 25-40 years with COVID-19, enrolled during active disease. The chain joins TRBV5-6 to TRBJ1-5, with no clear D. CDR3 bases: TGTGCCAGCAGCTTGGTAGATAGCAATCAGCCCCAGCATTTT. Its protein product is CASSLVDSNQPQHF.